The 30 T cell receptor beta chains below all came from one sample that was sequenced in a study of Ad26.COV2.S vaccination and SARS-CoV-2 variants. Regarding treatment: over 15 received Ad26.COV2.S at low or high dose, single or two shots; several received placebo; per-sample allocation not given. It was on day 63 after the first vaccine or placebo injection that samples were taken. The table came from immunoSEQ multiplex PCR; TCRdb's copy has only in-frame clones and leaves some out. This table holds about 440,000 clones, 90% found once. Specimen: peripheral blood, collected in a trial of Ad26.COV2.S vaccine versus placebo. Receptor source: a person between 18 and 60 years old who received the Ad26.COV2.S COVID-19 vaccine or a placebo.

Here the CDR3 reads CASSDRDPEVNEQFF. The CDR3 coding sequence is TGTGCCAGCAGCGATCGGGACCCTGAGGTCAATGAGCAGTTCTTC. The chain recombines TRBV9 with TRBJ2-1, with D perhaps assigned TRBD1 or TRBD2 (5 bases each). Trimming pared 3 bases from V and 6 bases from J, leaving 16 bases between. The CDR3 is 15 amino acids. Germline V CDR1 and CDR2: SGDLS, YYNGEE.

This clone appeared once. The V and J genes are TRBV11-2 and TRBJ1-1, with D tentatively TRBD1 (5 bases). This CDR3 is 14 amino acids long. Germline V gene sequence: CDR1 SGHAT, CDR2 FQNNGV. Trimming removed 2 bases from V and 1 base from J, with 8 bases in between. The CDR3 DNA sequence: TGTGCCAGCAGCTTAAGGGGAAGGAACACTGAAGCTTTCTTT. This gives the protein CASSLRGRNTEAFF.

J is TRBJ2-3 and V is TRBV5-1; D uncertain. The CDR3 has 13 amino acids. The V gene lost 6 bases and the J gene lost 5 bases, with 13 bases spanning the gap. Germline CDR1 is SGHRS and CDR2 is YFSETQ. This CDR3 is CASKAHPLDTQYF. For the CDR3, the DNA is TGCGCCAGCAAAGCGCACCCCTTAGATACGCAGTATTTT.

CDR3 protein: CASSLPGGQETQYF. CDR3 coding DNA: TGTGCCAGCAGCTTGCCAGGGGGCCAAGAGACCCAGTACTTC. This chain joins TRBV5-4 and TRBJ2-5; the match to TRBD1 covers 7 bases. Germline values: CDR1 SGHNT, CDR2 YYREEE (reference sequence). This CDR3 region has 14 residues. V dropped 1 base and J dropped 1; count of bases not matched to a gene: 1. The full variable domain, with the rest looked up from reference TRBV5-4 and TRBJ2-5, is ETGVTQSPTHLIKTRGQQVTLRCSSQSGHNTVSWYQQALGQGPQFIFQYYREEENGRGNFPPRFSGLQFPNYSSELNVNALELDDSALYLCASSLPGGQETQYFGPGTRLLVL.

The chain joins TRBV28 to TRBJ1-3; no clear D gene. The CDR3 covers 14 residues. The germline gives CDR1 MDHEN, CDR2 SYDVKM. The V end was cut by 4 bases, the J end by 4 bases, with 11 bases between. CDR3 nucleotide sequence: TGTGCCAGCAGTTACACATGGCTCGGAAACACCATATATTTT. This codes for CASSYTWLGNTIYF.

The rearrangement joins TRBV19 to TRBJ2-3; no reliable D call. The V end was cut by 3 bases, the J end by 2 bases, with 12 bases between. From germline, CDR1 is LNHDA and CDR2 SQIVND (reference sequence). CDR3 length: 15 amino acids. The DNA of the CDR3 is TGTGCCAGTAGTATCGGTTCTGCTCTCACAGATACGCAGTATTTT. This encodes CASSIGSALTDTQYF.

The chain combines TRBV23-1 with TRBJ2-5; D is ambiguous. TRBV23-1 is designated an ORF whose function remains uncertain. V lost 0 bases, J lost 7 bases, and 15 bases lay in between. This CDR3 contains 15 residues. The CDR3 DNA reads as TGCGCCAGCAGTCAATCACTAACGGCATGGGTGACCCAGTACTTC. Amino acids: CASSQSLTAWVTQYF.

The chain carries TRBV27 and TRBJ1-4; TRBD1 is a possible D gene (5 bases). The germline V gene encodes CDR1 MNHEY and CDR2 SMNVEV (reference sequence). The CDR3 has 14 amino acids. The ends were cut back, 6 bases at V and 7 bases at J, with 15 bases in the middle. DNA of the CDR3: TGTGCCAGCAGCCGACAGCTCTGGGGTGAAAAACTGTTTTTT. Residues: CASSRQLWGEKLFF.

A word on this clone: One junction end does not reproduce the germline sequence, and a read error may be involved. Different DNA sequences within this sample yield the same CDR3. The chain employs TRBV7-9 and TRBJ2-3, with 7 positions matching TRBD2. The CDR3 runs 15 residues. Germline V gives CDR1 SEHNR, CDR2 FQNEAQ (reference sequence). CDR3 coding DNA: TGTGCCAGCAGCCTAGCTAGCGGAGCCGCAGATACGCAGTATTTT. It codes for CASSLASGAADTQYF.

The chain couples TRBV3-1 (or the pseudogene TRBV3-2) to TRBJ2-5, with D perhaps TRBD2 (7 bases). CDR3 length equals 15 residues. Trimming pared 1 base from V and 4 bases from J, leaving 13 bases between. CDR1 is LGHDT and CDR2 is YNNKEL in the germline V gene (reference sequence). CDR3 coding DNA: TGTGCCAGCAGCCAAGTCTCGGGGGGCGGAGAGACCCAGTACTTC. This gives the protein CASSQVSGGGETQYF.

V gene TRBV20-1 combines with J gene TRBJ2-5; TRBD2 aligns across 7 bases. This CDR3 region has 15 residues. The V and J ends lost 3 bases and 5 bases, in that order; junction bases with no gene match: 12. Germline CDR1 reads DFQATT; CDR2 reads SNEGSKA (reference sequence). In DNA, the CDR3 is TGCAGTGCTAGTTTAGTTGGAACTAGCGCGGAGACCCAGTACTTC. Encoded protein: CSASLVGTSAETQYF.

The rearrangement joins TRBV24-1 to TRBJ2-5, with D perhaps being TRBD1 or TRBD2 (5 bases each). From germline, CDR1 is KGHDR and CDR2 SFDVKD. This CDR3 has 15 residues. The V gene lost 4 bases and the J gene lost 2 bases, with 13 bases spanning the gap. The CDR3 is CATSDRGTEQETQYF. In DNA form, the CDR3 reads TGTGCCACCAGTGACCGTGGGACGGAACAAGAGACCCAGTACTTC.

This clone was counted a single time. This rearrangement joins TRBV9 to TRBJ2-1, with TRBD2 identical over 13 bases. Germline V gives CDR1 SGDLS, CDR2 YYNGEE. The CDR3 spans 18 residues. J was trimmed by 1 base and V by 4 bases; bases with no gene match: 8. The CDR3: CASSPLGLAGVSYNEQFF. CDR3 nucleotides: TGTGCCAGCAGCCCCTTAGGACTAGCGGGAGTTTCCTACAATGAGCAGTTCTTC.

The chain joins TRBV7-9 to TRBJ2-5; D is unclear. Germline V gene lookup returns CDR1 SEHNR and CDR2 FQNEAQ (reference sequence). The CDR3 runs to 14 residues. V lost 1 base and J 4 bases, leaving 10 bases between the germline ends. CDR3 DNA sequence: TGTGCCAGCAGCTTAGGACTTCTAGGAGAGACCCAGTACTTC. It yields the protein CASSLGLLGETQYF.

V usage is TRBV10-3 and J usage is TRBJ2-2, with D perhaps assigned TRBD1 or TRBD2 (5 bases each). Germline CDR1 reads ENHRY; CDR2 reads SYGVKD. CDR3 length equals 15 residues. With 5 bases removed from V and 4 bases from J, the gap between germline ends came to 14 bases. Here the CDR3 reads CAISSDPRGTGELFF. CDR3 nucleotide sequence: TGTGCCATCAGTTCGGACCCGAGGGGCACCGGGGAGCTGTTTTTT.

The rearrangement uses TRBV6-6 and TRBJ2-5; the D gene could be TRBD1 or TRBD2 (6 bases each). The length of the CDR3 is 14 residues. Trimming removed 6 bases at V and 5 bases at J, with 16 bases between. Germline CDR1 is MNHNY and CDR2 is SVGAGI (reference sequence). The CDR3 protein is CASRDGGPGETQYF. Here the CDR3 DNA reads TGTGCCAGCAGAGATGGGGGGCCCGGGGAGACCCAGTACTTC.

This chain joins TRBV5-5 and TRBJ2-2; no definite D call. This CDR3 has 14 amino acids. Trimming took off 0 bases at V and 0 bases at J, with 3 bases between the two ends. The germline gives CDR1 SGHKS, CDR2 YYEKEE (reference sequence). The CDR3 protein is CASSLGANTGELFF. As DNA, the CDR3 is TGTGCCAGCAGCTTGGGAGCGAACACCGGGGAGCTGTTTTTT.

The chain joins TRBV2 to TRBJ2-3; no clear D. Trimming removed 6 bases at V and 4 bases at J, with 8 bases between. The CDR3 runs 12 residues. Germline V gene data show CDR1 as SNHLY and CDR2 as FYNNEI. CDR3 sequence: CASRALPDTQYF. The CDR3, as DNA: TGTGCCAGCAGGGCCCTCCCAGATACGCAGTATTTT.

This chain links TRBV23-1 with TRBJ2-7; no reliable D call. TRBV23-1 is sorted into the ORF group, with uncertain function. V lost 4 bases and J 2 bases, leaving 3 bases between the germline ends. This CDR3 has 11 residues. CDR3 in amino acids: CASSPPYEQYF. CDR3 DNA sequence: TGCGCCAGCAGTCCCCCCTACGAGCAGTACTTC.

V gene TRBV3-1 (or the pseudogene TRBV3-2) combines with J gene TRBJ2-2; TRBD1 aligns across 9 bases. The CDR3 runs 18 residues. V lost 4 bases to trimming and J lost 1 base; unmatched junction nucleotides: 10. CDR1 is LGHDT, CDR2 YNNKEL, per germline (reference sequence). CDR3 coding DNA: TGTGCCAGCAGCCGCCCGACGGGACAGGGATGGAACACCGGGGAGCTGTTTTTT. It translates to CASSRPTGQGWNTGELFF.

This chain links TRBV9 with TRBJ2-1, with D unresolved. The CDR3 extends over 15 amino acids. V dropped 2 bases and J dropped 0 bases, with 9 bases sitting between them. The germline V gene has CDR1 SGDLS and CDR2 YYNGEE. CDR3 sequence reads: CASSVAWSSYNEQFF. The CDR3 coding sequence is TGTGCCAGCAGCGTGGCCTGGAGCTCCTACAATGAGCAGTTCTTC.

The chain recombines TRBV27 with TRBJ2-7; 8 bases are a match to TRBD2. Germline lookup yields CDR1 MNHEY and CDR2 SMNVEV (reference sequence). V lost 5 bases, J lost 5 bases, and 8 bases stayed unmatched. CDR3 size: 14 residues. CDR3 sequence: CASSLRAGANEQYF. The CDR3 nucleotides are TGTGCCAGCAGTCTCCGAGCGGGAGCAAACGAGCAGTACTTC.

The V call is TRBV13, the J call TRBJ1-3; D is undetermined. This CDR3 has 16 residues. V gave up 5 bases and J gave up 1 base, with 15 bases separating them. In germline, CDR1 is PRHDT, CDR2 FYEKMQ (reference sequence). Here the CDR3 reads CASSPGKWVSGNTIYF. In nucleotides, the CDR3 is TGTGCCAGCAGCCCCGGAAAATGGGTTTCTGGAAACACCATATATTTT.

The J gene is TRBJ1-5, the V gene TRBV19; D possibly corresponds to TRBD1 (5 bases). This CDR3 comprises 13 residues. V was shortened by 9 bases and J by 7 bases, with 16 bases between the two germline ends. Germline CDR1 reads LNHDA; CDR2 reads SQIVND (reference sequence). CDR3 residues: CASTPGGGQPQHF. The CDR3 DNA reads TGTGCCAGCACCCCTGGGGGGGGGCAGCCCCAGCATTTT.

This chain links TRBV7-9 with TRBJ2-1; the D call may be TRBD1 or TRBD2 (6 bases each). Trimming took off 7 bases at V and 7 bases at J, with 26 bases between the two ends. This CDR3 is 17 amino acids long. The germline V gene encodes CDR1 SEHNR and CDR2 FQNEAQ (reference sequence). CDR3 coding DNA: TGTGCCAGCACCTACGAGGGGGGACACTGGATCGGAAATGAGCAGTTCTTC. Its protein is CASTYEGGHWIGNEQFF.

This chain connects TRBV7-2 to TRBJ1-1; no firm D call. This CDR3 comprises 14 residues. Trimming cost V 1 base and J 7 bases, with 13 bases left between them. CDR1 is SGHTA and CDR2 is FQGNSA in the germline V gene. DNA for the CDR3: TGTGCCAGCAGCTTAGAATCTGAGTATATTGAAGCTTTCTTT. Residues: CASSLESEYIEAFF.

The CDR3 reads CASSPPYTGAPRGNTEAFF. In DNA form, the CDR3 reads TGTGCCAGCTCACCACCATATACCGGGGCCCCTAGAGGCAACACTGAAGCTTTCTTT. V is TRBV18 and J is TRBJ1-1; D perhaps matches TRBD1 (5 bases). In germline, CDR1 is KGHSH, CDR2 LQKENI. CDR3 length: 19 residues. Trimming removed 0 bases from V and 2 bases from J, with 22 bases in between.

This clone was counted between two and nine times. This chain uses TRBV7-8 with TRBJ1-5; 7 bases map to TRBD1. Per germline, CDR1 SGHVS and CDR2 FQNEAQ. This CDR3 is built from 16 residues. The V segment lost 1 base and the J segment 3 bases; nucleotides outside the gene matches: 6. The CDR3 here is CASSLGSGGPNQPQHF. CDR3 sequence (DNA): TGTGCCAGCAGCTTAGGGTCAGGGGGACCCAATCAGCCCCAGCATTTT.

The chain carries TRBV14 and TRBJ1-2, with TRBD1 as a possible D gene (5 bases). Trimming took off 4 bases at V and 7 bases at J, with 13 bases between the two ends. The CDR3 consists of 13 residues. Per germline, CDR1 SGHDN and CDR2 FVKESK. CDR3 loop: CASSLSRQGGYTF. CDR3 nucleotide sequence: TGTGCCAGCAGCCTTAGCCGGCAGGGTGGCTACACCTTC.

This clone was seen just once. The V and J genes are TRBV7-9 and TRBJ1-3, with TRBD1 identical over 8 bases. Per germline, CDR1 SEHNR and CDR2 FQNEAQ (reference sequence). J was trimmed by 4 bases and V by 3 bases; bases with no gene match: 8. The CDR3 sequence is 16 residues long. CDR3 residues: CASSFSDRGAGNTIYF. CDR3 DNA sequence: TGTGCCAGCAGCTTTTCCGACAGGGGAGCCGGAAACACCATATATTTT.